The clone carrying this T cell receptor beta chain was seen at least ten times. Its antigen remains unknown. In germline, CDR1 is MNHNS, CDR2 SASEGT. This CDR3 is built from 15 residues. Trimming removed 6 bases from V and 6 bases from J, with 15 bases in between. The sample is drawn from a study of T cells in Graves' hyperthyroidism and ophthalmopathy. The overall study: Peripheral blood samples were taken at initial diagnosis, prior to any treatment. Findings and caveats of the study: Researchers report that a 13 V-J model separated ophthalmopathy from stable hyperthyroidism.

Amplified TCR beta CDR3 regions came from RNA transcripts. The HTBI set primed first-round TCR CDR3 RT-PCR. Using its own MiXCR run on the multiplex PCR reads, TCRdb lists one record per CDR3 protein. The data contain about 380,000 distinct CDR3 sequences, about 15% of them singletons. The chain joins TRBV6-1 to TRBJ1-6, with D possibly TRBD1 on 5 matching bases. The TCR comes from a woman aged 25 to 39 with Graves' ophthalmopathy. The sequenced material came from blood. This CDR3 reads CASSPPGGRNSPLHF. The CDR3 DNA reads as TGTGCCAGCAGCCCCCCCGGGGGTCGTAATTCACCCCTCCACTTT.